These T cell receptor beta chains were read from a single sample in a study of T cell responses to AZD1222 COVID-19 vaccine. Generated by immunoSEQ multiplex PCR, the TCRdb table keeps only in-frame clones and is missing some. The sample consists of tens of thousands of clones, approximately 92% of them appearing once. The sample was peripheral blood, taken 28 days after the second AZD1222 dose. These receptors all stem from an adult who received the AZD1222 COVID-19 vaccine. The CDR3 runs from the conserved cysteine through the conserved F or W. A D gene is named only where the DNA matches it firmly. Some rows mark clone size as missing; the rest say once, few, many or name a class of expanded clone.

v_gene	j_gene	d_gene	abundance	CDR3aa	CDR3nt
TRBV6-6	TRBJ1-1	-	-	CASSYPDGRTEAFF	TGTGCCAGCAGTTACCCGGACGGACGCACTGAAGCTTTCTTT
TRBV29-1	TRBJ1-1	TRBD1	-	CSVEQGGLVAFF	TGCAGCGTTGAACAAGGGGGCCTGGTGGCTTTCTTT
TRBV7-2	TRBJ1-6	TRBD1	-	CASSLGTGNNSPLHF	TGTGCCAGCAGCTTGGGGACAGGGAATAATTCACCCCTCCACTTT
TRBV3-1/TRBV3-2	TRBJ1-1	-	-	CASSQGGKTEAFF	TGTGCCAGCAGCCAAGGAGGGAAGACTGAAGCTTTCTTT
TRBV19	TRBJ1-5	TRBD1	-	CASSITRGLHQPQHF	TGTGCCAGTAGTATAACGAGGGGGCTGCATCAGCCCCAGCATTTT
TRBV19	TRBJ2-3	-	-	CASSIGPATSTDTQYF	TGTGCCAGTAGTATAGGTCCGGCGACTAGCACAGATACGCAGTATTTT
TRBV7-3	TRBJ2-1	-	-	CASSSGQYNEQFF	TGTGCCAGCAGCTCAGGACAATACAATGAGCAGTTCTTC
TRBV5-4	TRBJ2-2	-	-	CASSPSPGPGELFF	TGTGCCAGCAGCCCCTCACCGGGCCCCGGGGAGCTGTTTTTT
TRBV30	TRBJ1-1	-	few	CAWSAGGAEAFF	TGTGCCTGGAGTGCGGGTGGTGCTGAAGCTTTCTTT
TRBV6-2/TRBV6-3	TRBJ1-5	-	-	CASSPSGQPQHF	TGTGCCAGCAGTCCCTCGGGACAGCCCCAGCATTTT
TRBV29-1	TRBJ1-2	TRBD1	-	CSIPIRDREKGYTF	TGCAGCATCCCTATCCGGGACAGGGAGAAAGGCTACACCTTC
TRBV11-2	TRBJ2-7	-	-	CASSSSTGSRFWYEQYF	TGTGCCAGCAGCTCTTCAACAGGGAGTCGGTTTTGGTACGAGCAGTACTTC
TRBV11-2	TRBJ2-1	-	-	CASSLDRDPSYNEQFF	TGTGCCAGCAGCTTGGACCGGGACCCCTCCTACAATGAGCAGTTCTTC
TRBV24-1	TRBJ2-7	-	-	CATSDGGVHEQYF	TGTGCCACCAGTGATGGGGGTGTTCACGAGCAGTACTTC
TRBV14	TRBJ2-5	TRBD1	-	CASSQRTGLRETQYF	TGTGCCAGCAGCCAGAGGACAGGGTTGAGGGAGACCCAGTACTTC
TRBV25-1	TRBJ1-5	TRBD1	-	CASTQGGNQPQHF	TGTGCCAGCACCCAGGGGGGGAATCAGCCCCAGCATTTT
TRBV11-2	TRBJ2-2	TRBD2	-	CASSRRLAGGLNTGELFF	TGTGCCAGCAGCAGGAGACTAGCGGGGGGCTTAAACACCGGGGAGCTGTTTTTT
TRBV19	TRBJ2-6	-	-	CATWDRSMGANVLTF	TGTGCCACCTGGGACCGATCTATGGGGGCCAACGTCCTGACTTTC
TRBV25-1	TRBJ2-1	-	-	CASSVGGSYNEQFF	TGTGCCAGCAGTGTGGGGGGCTCCTACAATGAGCAGTTCTTC
TRBV6-1	TRBJ2-2	-	-	CASSGRRAILGTGELFF	TGTGCCAGCAGTGGTCGAAGGGCTATACTTGGCACCGGGGAGCTGTTTTTT
TRBV9	TRBJ1-1	TRBD1	-	CASSPRPYPGQGNTEAFF	TGTGCCAGCAGCCCCAGACCCTATCCGGGACAGGGGAACACTGAAGCTTTCTTT
TRBV5-1	TRBJ2-1	-	-	CASSLGGSGSEQFF	TGCGCCAGCAGCTTAGGTGGTAGTGGTAGTGAGCAGTTCTTC
TRBV6-5	TRBJ1-1	-	-	CASSSRTVNTEAFF	TGTGCCAGCAGTTCAAGGACAGTGAACACTGAAGCTTTCTTT
TRBV2	TRBJ1-2	-	-	CASGLRTSLQDYTF	TGTGCCAGCGGCCTAAGGACCTCTCTCCAGGACTACACCTTC
TRBV6-5	TRBJ1-1	-	once	CASSYWGRRNTEAFF	TGTGCCAGCAGTTATTGGGGCAGGAGGAACACTGAAGCTTTCTTT
TRBV19	TRBJ1-1	-	-	CASSIKRNTEAFF	TGTGCCAGTAGTATCAAGAGGAACACTGAAGCTTTCTTT
TRBV24-1	TRBJ2-3	TRBD2	-	CATSGPGLAPDTQYF	TGTGCCACCAGTGGGCCAGGACTAGCACCGGATACGCAGTATTTT
TRBV24-1	TRBJ2-5	-	-	CATSGYRVGAQETQYF	TGTGCCACCAGTGGCTACAGGGTGGGGGCCCAAGAGACCCAGTACTTC
TRBV27	TRBJ2-2	-	-	CASSIKTRSGELFF	TGTGCCAGCAGTATAAAGACCCGGAGCGGGGAGCTGTTTTTT
TRBV3-1/TRBV3-2	TRBJ2-2	-	-	CASSPGGGVSTGELFF	TGTGCCAGCAGCCCAGGGGGGGGAGTCAGCACCGGGGAGCTGTTTTTT
TRBV7-8	TRBJ2-1	TRBD2	once	CASSLAELAGYNEQFF	TGTGCCAGCAGCTTAGCCGAACTAGCGGGTTACAATGAGCAGTTCTTC
TRBV6-5	TRBJ2-7	-	-	CASSYNKGPGEQYF	TGTGCCAGCAGTTACAATAAGGGGCCGGGCGAGCAGTACTTC
TRBV5-6	TRBJ1-6	TRBD1	-	CASSWGTVNSPLHF	TGTGCCAGCAGCTGGGGGACAGTAAATTCACCCCTCCACTTT
TRBV24-1	TRBJ2-1	TRBD2	once	CATSDSPVAGHEQFF	TGTGCCACCAGTGATTCTCCGGTAGCGGGGCATGAGCAGTTCTTC
TRBV14	TRBJ2-1	-	-	CASSQLGGSSYNEQFF	TGTGCCAGCAGCCAACTGGGGGGAAGCTCCTACAATGAGCAGTTCTTC
TRBV11-3	TRBJ2-5	-	-	CASSLPPPNQETQYF	TGTGCCAGCAGCTTACCGCCGCCTAACCAAGAGACCCAGTACTTC
TRBV6-2/TRBV6-3	TRBJ2-7	-	-	CASSYWGGAGYEQYF	TGTGCCAGCAGTTACTGGGGGGGGGCCGGCTACGAGCAGTACTTC
TRBV28	TRBJ2-3	-	-	CASSSNRRTDTQYF	TGTGCCAGCAGTTCGAACAGACGCACAGATACGCAGTATTTT
TRBV13	TRBJ2-3	TRBD2	-	CASSLGLGLVKDTQYF	TGTGCCAGCAGCTTAGGCCTGGGACTAGTGAAAGATACGCAGTATTTT
TRBV5-1	TRBJ1-1	-	-	CASSLTSLSGEAFF	TGCGCCAGCAGTTTAACATCCCTATCGGGTGAAGCTTTCTTT
TRBV9	TRBJ2-1	TRBD1	-	CASSVTSLLGQGWGNEQFF	TGTGCCAGCAGCGTAACTAGCCTTTTGGGACAGGGGTGGGGCAATGAGCAGTTCTTC
TRBV3-1/TRBV3-2	TRBJ2-7	TRBD1	-	CASRDRGNNEQYF	TGTGCCAGCAGAGACAGGGGGAACAACGAGCAGTACTTC
TRBV7-7	TRBJ2-1	TRBD2	-	CASSLGTSSHNEQFF	TGTGCCAGCAGCTTAGGGACTAGCTCCCACAATGAGCAGTTCTTC
TRBV12-5	TRBJ2-1	-	-	CASGNRTVTTDYNEQFF	TGTGCTAGTGGGAACCGGACAGTAACTACGGACTACAATGAGCAGTTCTTC
TRBV28	TRBJ2-2	-	-	CASSAYSRTGELFF	TGTGCCAGCAGTGCCTATAGCAGGACCGGGGAGCTGTTTTTT
TRBV15	TRBJ1-2	-	-	CATSRGGRGYTF	TGTGCCACCAGCAGAGGGGGGAGGGGCTACACCTTC
TRBV7-2	TRBJ1-6	-	-	CASSGTDNSPLHF	TGTGCCAGCAGCGGGACGGATAATTCACCCCTCCACTTT
TRBV5-1	TRBJ2-3	-	-	CASSLWSDTQYF	TGCGCCAGCAGCTTGTGGTCAGATACGCAGTATTTT
TRBV27	TRBJ2-2	TRBD1	-	CASSPTGGWTGELFF	TGTGCCAGCAGTCCCACAGGGGGATGGACCGGGGAGCTGTTTTTT
TRBV19	TRBJ1-2	-	-	CASRPAGVDGYTF	TGTGCCAGTAGGCCGGCGGGAGTGGATGGCTACACCTTC
TRBV29-1	TRBJ2-2	TRBD1	-	CSVDRGWNTGELFF	TGCAGCGTGGACAGGGGGTGGAACACCGGGGAGCTGTTTTTT
TRBV5-1	TRBJ1-1	-	few	CASSLDTNTEAFF	TGCGCCAGCAGCTTGGACACGAACACTGAAGCTTTCTTT
TRBV7-9	TRBJ1-6	TRBD1	-	CASSRDRGPRYNSPLHF	TGTGCCAGCAGCCGCGACAGGGGGCCTAGATATAATTCACCCCTCCACTTT
TRBV12-3/TRBV12-4	TRBJ1-2	-	-	CAITGLGGYTF	TGTGCCATTACAGGATTGGGTGGCTACACCTTC
TRBV15	TRBJ1-2	-	-	CATSRDLGSPFYGYTF	TGTGCCACCAGCAGAGATCTAGGCAGTCCATTCTATGGCTACACCTTC
TRBV18	TRBJ2-3	-	-	CASSPSGGTYTDTQYF	TGTGCCAGCTCACCCTCGGGCGGCACTTACACAGATACGCAGTATTTT
TRBV5-1	TRBJ2-3	-	-	CASSLEAGAQDTQYF	TGCGCCAGCAGCTTGGAGGCGGGCGCCCAAGATACGCAGTATTTT